The T cell receptor beta chain under discussion was sequenced for a study of blood T cell repertoires in COVID-19. TCRdb's copy holds only in-frame clones and misses some; the assay was immunoSEQ multiplex PCR. The sample holds more than 300,000 clones, 90% seen once. Trimming took 2 bases from V and 1 from J; bases not matched to a gene: 5. CDR1 and CDR2 (germline): SGHRS, YFSETQ. This CDR3 spans 15 amino acids. Participants came from roughly 23 US areas, aged roughly 18 to 95 years. The clonotype originates from a woman aged 25 to 45 who had been exposed to COVID-19. V usage is TRBV5-1 and J usage is TRBJ1-1; 7 bases agree with TRBD1. Sequencing was carried out using PBMCs or T cells enriched from blood (not recorded which). CDR3 coding DNA: TGCGCCAGCAGCTTACCGGGACAGAAGAACACTGAAGCTTTCTTT. Its protein product is CASSLPGQKNTEAFF.